The sequence of this T cell receptor (beta chain) was determined in a study of OX40 agonist ivuxolimab in advanced cancers. General observations from the study: Expansion of clones was among the lowest in partial responders at 0.1-3.0 mg/kg. CD4+ and CD8+ T cells in blood underwent clonal expansion by week 6 at 0.1 to 3.0 mg/kg.

This clone was detected once. Its antigen is unknown. Profiled with immunoSEQ multiplex PCR; TCRdb holds only in-frame clones, not every one. The profile covers some 65,000 clones, with roughly 87% appearing a single time and about 0.37% taken by the ten largest. CDR3 length: 13 amino acids. Looked up from germline, CDR1 is LGHNA and CDR2 is YSLEER. V lost 2 bases, J lost 9 bases, and 11 bases lay in between. The chain is built from TRBV4-3 and TRBJ2-1; D gene unclear. The starting material was CD4+ or CD8+ T cells sorted from blood, obtained in a trial of the OX40 agonist ivuxolimab. This sequence was found in an adult with an advanced solid tumor such as melanoma, head and neck, liver or kidney cancer. For the CDR3, the DNA is TGCGCCAGCAGCCAACCAAATGGCGTTGAGCAGTTCTTC. It yields the protein CASSQPNGVEQFF.